These 18 T cell receptor beta chains came from one sample sequenced in a study of control samples from healthy donors and cancer patients. Sequenced by immunoSEQ multiplex PCR; TCRdb stores in-frame clones only, minus some. The data contain roughly 200,000 clones, around 94% of them seen just once; the ten biggest clones take up approximately 1.5%. Sequencing used blood. These receptors all stem from a middle-aged man in good health.

This chain links TRBV6-5 with TRBJ1-4; no firm D call. The length of the CDR3 is 14 residues. V was trimmed by 5 bases and J by 5 bases, leaving 12 bases between them. From germline, CDR1 is MNHEY and CDR2 SVGAGI. CDR3 bases: TGTGCCAGCAGTACCGGTCCAGGAAATGAAAAACTGTTTTTT. Its protein is CASSTGPGNEKLFF.

V is TRBV28 and J is TRBJ2-7; 12 nucleotides agree with TRBD2. The CDR3 runs 15 residues. Per germline, CDR1 MDHEN and CDR2 SYDVKM. V lost 8 bases and J lost 3; bases outside the gene matches: 8. The DNA for the CDR3 is TGTGCCAGCGTACCTAGCGGGGGGGCGGTCTACGAGCAGTACTTC. Translation gives CASVPSGGAVYEQYF.

The chain joins TRBV7-2 to TRBJ2-3; 10 positions match TRBD2. CDR1 is SGHTA and CDR2 is FQGNSA in the germline V gene. CDR3 length equals 16 residues. Trimming at V came to 2 bases and at J to 6 bases, leaving 8 bases not matched to a gene. The CDR3 sequence is CASSLSSGGRVDTQYF. The DNA of the CDR3 is TGTGCCAGCAGCTTATCTAGCGGGGGACGGGTTGATACGCAGTATTTT.

This chain connects TRBV6-5 to TRBJ1-4; D is possibly TRBD1 (5 bases). Germline V gene data show CDR1 as MNHEY and CDR2 as SVGAGI. The V gene lost 8 bases and the J gene lost 3 bases, with 13 bases spanning the gap. There are 14 residues in the CDR3. The CDR3 spells CASRETAANEKLFF. The CDR3 region has the DNA TGTGCCAGCCGGGAGACAGCAGCTAATGAAAAACTGTTTTTT.

This clone was observed a few times. This chain links TRBV5-1 with TRBJ2-2; weak D call: TRBD2 (6 bases). Germline V CDR1 and CDR2: SGHRS, YFSETQ. The CDR3 totals 13 residues. V lost 5 bases and J lost 5, with 10 bases in between. CDR3 nucleotide sequence: TGCGCCAGCAGTTTTGGGGGGACCGGGGAGCTGTTTTTT. This translates into CASSFGGTGELFF.

This chain connects TRBV28 to TRBJ1-2; 7 bases are shared with TRBD1. Unmatched junction bases numbered 7, after V lost 7 bases and J lost 2 bases. In germline, CDR1 is MDHEN, CDR2 SYDVKM. The CDR3 consists of 14 residues. In DNA form, the CDR3 reads TGTGCCAGCACCCCGGGACAGACCAACTATGGCTACACCTTC. Encoded protein: CASTPGQTNYGYTF.

This sequence joins TRBV7-9 and TRBJ1-4; 8 nucleotides match TRBD1. Losses at the gene ends were 7 bases for V and 3 bases for J; bases not matched to a gene: 4. Germline values: CDR1 SEHNR, CDR2 FQNEAQ (reference sequence). The CDR3 totals 14 residues. The CDR3 coding sequence is TGTGCCAGCATCTCGACAGGGGCTAATGAAAAACTGTTTTTT. Its translation: CASISTGANEKLFF.

This CDR3 is CASSPPAKETQYF. In DNA form, the CDR3 reads TGTGCCAGCTCACCACCGGCGAAGGAGACCCAGTACTTC. This chain connects TRBV18 to TRBJ2-5; D unresolved. V lost 0 bases, J lost 5 bases, and 7 bases lay in between. The CDR3 runs to 13 residues. CDR1 and CDR2 (germline): KGHSH, LQKENI.

The rearrangement joins TRBV10-2 to TRBJ2-7; unclear D gene. The V end was cut by 4 bases, the J end by 1 base, with 14 bases between. Germline V CDR1 and CDR2: WSHSY, SAAADI. This CDR3 is 15 amino acids long. The CDR3 loop is CASSGRRAPSYEQYF. CDR3 sequence (DNA): TGCGCCAGCAGTGGGCGTAGGGCCCCATCCTACGAGCAGTACTTC.

V gene TRBV19 combines with J gene TRBJ2-3, with 8 bases that match TRBD1. In germline, CDR1 is LNHDA, CDR2 SQIVND (reference sequence). CDR3 length equals 14 residues. The V segment lost 4 bases and the J segment 5 bases; nucleotides outside the gene matches: 5. The CDR3 DNA reads as TGTGCCAGTAGTACCCAGGGGGCCGGAGATACGCAGTATTTT. The encoded protein is CASSTQGAGDTQYF.

V usage is TRBV7-3 and J usage is TRBJ1-6; D gene unclear. V lost 4 bases and J 7 bases, leaving 17 bases between the germline ends. Germline CDR1 and CDR2: SGHTA and FQGTGA. The CDR3 runs 16 residues. This CDR3 is CASSSSGVGSNSPLHF. The CDR3, as DNA: TGTGCCAGCAGCTCCTCCGGCGTGGGCAGCAATTCACCCCTCCACTTT.

The V call is TRBV6-6, the J call TRBJ2-3, with 11 bases identical to TRBD2. V gave up 5 bases and J gave up 6 bases; unmatched junction bases: 7. The CDR3 has 15 residues. Germline V gene data show CDR1 as MNHNY and CDR2 as SVGAGI (reference sequence). Written as DNA, the CDR3 is TGTGCCAGCAGTCTATCAGGGACTAGCGGCGATACGCAGTATTTT. Protein sequence: CASSLSGTSGDTQYF.

The CDR3 region is CATGTGGSGANVLTF. The CDR3 region has the DNA TGTGCCACCGGGACAGGAGGCTCTGGGGCCAACGTCCTGACTTTC. The chain carries TRBV6-5 and TRBJ2-6; TRBD1 matches 8 bases. The CDR3 loop spans 15 amino acids. Losses at the gene ends were 10 bases for V and 0 bases for J; bases not matched to a gene: 5. Germline lookup yields CDR1 MNHEY and CDR2 SVGAGI.

V and J are TRBV7-8 and TRBJ1-4; 11 bases agree with TRBD1. The CDR3 contains 17 residues. V shed 5 bases and J 7 bases; nucleotides not matched to a gene: 12. The germline V gene has CDR1 SGHVS and CDR2 FQNEAQ. The CDR3 nucleotides are TGTGCCAGCAGCCCCGGGACAGGGGGACCGGCTACTGAAAAACTGTTTTTT. Amino acid sequence: CASSPGTGGPATEKLFF. Filled out from reference TRBV7-8 and TRBJ1-4, the complete variable domain reads GAGVSQSPRYKVAKRGQDVALRCDPISGHVSLFWYQQALGQGPEFLTYFQNEAQLDKSGLPSDRFFAERPEGSVSTLKIQRTQQEDSAVYLCASSPGTGGPATEKLFFGSGTQLSVL.

This chain uses TRBV29-1 with TRBJ2-1, with 7 bases that match TRBD1. The CDR3 is 13 amino acids. With 6 bases clipped from V and 9 bases from J, the junction kept 11 bases outside the gene matches. Per the germline V gene, CDR1 is SQVTM and CDR2 is ANQGSEA. The CDR3 coding sequence is TGCAGCGTCGTCGCTACAGGGGATTTTGAGCAGTTCTTC. As protein: CSVVATGDFEQFF.

Here the CDR3 DNA reads TGTGCCAGCAGTTCCCGAGCGGGGGGCTCGGAGACCCAGTACTTC. Protein product: CASSSRAGGSETQYF. The chain combines TRBV28 with TRBJ2-5, with 9 nucleotides matching TRBD2. Per germline, CDR1 MDHEN and CDR2 SYDVKM. CDR3 length: 15 residues. V lost 4 bases, J lost 5 bases, and 8 bases stayed unmatched.

The chain couples TRBV27 to TRBJ2-1; D might be TRBD2 (6 bases). CDR1 and CDR2 from the germline V gene are MNHEY and SMNVEV (reference sequence). There are 16 residues in the CDR3. V lost 4 bases, J lost 0 bases, and 13 bases lay in between. CDR3 sequence: CASSSAPGVSYNEQFF. CDR3 bases: TGTGCCAGCAGTTCAGCCCCGGGGGTCTCCTACAATGAGCAGTTCTTC.

The rearrangement uses TRBV19 and TRBJ2-2, with D unresolved. The V and J ends lost 9 bases and 5 bases respectively, with 16 bases between them. The CDR3 sequence is 14 residues long. Germline assignment: CDR1 LNHDA and CDR2 SQIVND (reference sequence). Here the CDR3 reads CASRTPTATGELFF. CDR3 sequence (DNA): TGTGCCAGCAGAACCCCCACCGCAACCGGGGAGCTGTTTTTT.